A selection of T cell receptor beta chains follows, all from one sample in a study of blood T cell repertoires in COVID-19. Clones were sequenced by immunoSEQ multiplex PCR, and TCRdb holds only the in-frame ones, with some missing. The sample shows fewer than 400,000 clones, over 80% of them seen only once. Sequenced input: PBMCs or T cells enriched from blood (not recorded which). These receptors were taken from a young woman who had recovered from COVID-19. Each CDR3 is given with its conserved first and last residue. The D gene is left open where the match is weak. A clone size is listed for some rows: how often the clone was seen (once, few, many), or a class if it is expanded.

TGTGCCAGCAGTTCCCCGGGACAGGGCTGGTCCTACGAGCAGTACTTC CASSSPGQGWSYEQYF TRBV6-5 TRBD1 NA TRBJ2-7
TGTGCCAGCTCACCAGTCGACTTACCCTACGAGCAGTACTTC CASSPVDLPYEQYF TRBV18 NA once TRBJ2-7
TGTGCCAGCAGTTCCCCCTCCCCGGGGGGGCTGAAAGAGACCCAGTACTTC CASSSPSPGGLKETQYF TRBV28 TRBD2 NA TRBJ2-5
TGTGCCAGCAGTTACCGGGACTATAGCAATCAGCCCCAGCATTTT CASSYRDYSNQPQHF TRBV28 NA NA TRBJ1-5
TGCGCCAGCAGCCAAGAATTGGGACAGGGAGATTCACCCCTCCACTTT CASSQELGQGDSPLHF TRBV4-3 TRBD1 NA TRBJ1-6
TGTGCCAGCAGCTCCACGGGGGGTTTCCACTTTAACTATGGCTACACCTTC CASSSTGGFHFNYGYTF TRBV3-1/TRBV3-2 NA NA TRBJ1-2
TGTGCCAGCAGTTTATCGGCTAGCGGGGGTTTTGGAACCGGGGAGCTGTTTTTT CASSLSASGGFGTGELFF TRBV27 TRBD2 NA TRBJ2-2
TGTGCCAGCAGCCCTAGGGACAGGAGAAGGTCGACATCTGAAGCTTTCTTT CASSPRDRRRSTSEAFF TRBV28 TRBD1 NA TRBJ1-1
TGTGCCAGCAGCCCCCCGGGAGGGAGCACAGATACGCAGTATTTT CASSPPGGSTDTQYF TRBV3-1/TRBV3-2 TRBD2 NA TRBJ2-3
TGTGCCAGCAGCTTCGGCGGGACCGGGGAGCTGTTTTTT CASSFGGTGELFF TRBV7-3 NA NA TRBJ2-2
TGTGCCAGCAGTTTATCGTCGGGGGTGGTAGGGTACGAGCAGTACTTC CASSLSSGVVGYEQYF TRBV27 NA NA TRBJ2-7
TGTGCCAGCTCAAGGGGGCATGGTGGCTACACCTTC CASSRGHGGYTF TRBV5-6 TRBD1 NA TRBJ1-2
TGTGCCAGCAGCCAACTAGCGGGAGGGCTCTACGAGCAGTACTTC CASSQLAGGLYEQYF TRBV28 TRBD2 few TRBJ2-7
TGCGCCAGCAGCTTGGACAGGGACACCGGGGAGCTGTTTTTT CASSLDRDTGELFF TRBV5-1 NA NA TRBJ2-2
TGTGCCAGCAGCCCCCACGCTGGACTCTCCTACAATGAGCAGTTCTTC CASSPHAGLSYNEQFF TRBV28 NA NA TRBJ2-1
TGTGCCAGCAGTGATAGCTATGGCTACACCTTC CASSDSYGYTF TRBV28 NA NA TRBJ1-2
TGTGCCAGCAGGGGGACTAGCAAAGATGAGCAGTTCTTC CASRGTSKDEQFF TRBV6-5 TRBD2 once TRBJ2-1
TGTGCCAGCAGTCTCCGGGACTACAATCAGCCCCAGCATTTT CASSLRDYNQPQHF TRBV6-2/TRBV6-3 NA NA TRBJ1-5